Each of the 17 T cell receptor beta chains below was sequenced from the same sample in a study of blood T cell repertoires in COVID-19. Assay: immunoSEQ multiplex PCR; the TCRdb copy retains only in-frame clones and omits some. Of approximately 220,000 clones listed, around 82% are singletons. Material: PBMCs or T cells enriched from blood (not recorded which). The source of these receptors is a woman aged 40 to 50 who had been exposed to COVID-19.

The chain combines TRBV5-5 with TRBJ1-2; D is unresolved. Trimming shortened V by 4 bases and J by 6 bases, and 13 bases separated the two germline ends. The CDR3 consists of 13 residues. Looked up from germline, CDR1 is SGHKS and CDR2 is YYEKEE (reference sequence). This CDR3 reads CASSPGILHGYTF. CDR3 coding DNA: TGTGCCAGCAGCCCCGGGATCCTCCATGGCTACACCTTC.

V is TRBV7-6 and J is TRBJ2-7; D perhaps matches TRBD1 (6 bases). The CDR3 extends over 16 amino acids. In germline, CDR1 is SGHVS, CDR2 FNYEAQ. Trimming stripped 5 bases from V and 6 bases from J, with 23 bases between. The CDR3 DNA reads as TGTGCCAGCAGCCAGGGGCAGGGGAAAACCCCAGGCGAGCAGTACTTC. Its translation: CASSQGQGKTPGEQYF.

The chain carries TRBV9 and TRBJ2-7, with D possibly being TRBD2 (6 bases). This CDR3 is built from 14 residues. Trimming removed 4 bases at V and 7 bases at J, with 18 bases between. In germline, CDR1 is SGDLS, CDR2 YYNGEE. This chain's CDR3 is CASSPNGLASEQYF. The CDR3 nucleotides are TGTGCCAGCAGCCCAAACGGCCTAGCGTCTGAGCAGTACTTC. Using reference TRBV9 and TRBJ2-7 for the parts outside the CDR3, the full variable domain is DSGVTQTPKHLITATGQRVTLRCSPRSGDLSVYWYQQSLDQGLQFLIQYYNGEERAKGNILERFSAQQFPDLHSELNLSSLELGDSALYFCASSPNGLASEQYFGPGTRLTVT.

The V and J genes are TRBV6-1 and TRBJ2-1; TRBD2 aligns across 11 bases. The V gene's germline CDR1 is MNHNS and CDR2 SASEGT. The ends lost 2 bases at V and 6 bases at J; junction bases unmatched: 6. There are 16 residues in the CDR3. The CDR3 bases are TGTGCCAGCAGTGAAAGGCCTAGCGGGGGGCCCAATGAGCAGTTCTTC. This translates into CASSERPSGGPNEQFF.

The V gene is TRBV7-8, the J gene TRBJ2-2, with 7 bases identical to TRBD2. This CDR3 region has 15 residues. V shed 0 bases, J shed 6 bases, and the junction held 4 bases outside the gene matches. Germline V gives CDR1 SGHVS, CDR2 FQNEAQ. CDR3 in amino acids: CASSLAGGRAGELFF. The CDR3 coding sequence is TGTGCCAGCAGCTTAGCGGGGGGGAGAGCCGGGGAGCTGTTTTTT.

This chain uses TRBV12-3 or TRBV12-4 with TRBJ1-2, with 7 bases lining up with TRBD1. CDR3 length equals 13 residues. J was trimmed by 4 bases and V by 6 bases; bases with no gene match: 5. The chain's CDR3 is CASRLTGVYGYTF. CDR3 nucleotide sequence: TGTGCCAGCAGATTAACAGGGGTCTATGGCTACACCTTC.

This chain joins TRBV2 and TRBJ2-3; TRBD1 agrees at 8 bases. Germline V lookup: CDR1 SNHLY, CDR2 FYNNEI. The CDR3 extends over 14 amino acids. V was clipped by 4 bases and J by 6 bases; unmatched bases: 6. The CDR3 nucleotides read TGTGCCAGCAGTGGGGCAGGGGGCTCGGATACGCAGTATTTT. The encoded protein is CASSGAGGSDTQYF.

The V and J genes are TRBV29-1 and TRBJ1-2; 8 nucleotides line up with TRBD1. This CDR3 contains 14 residues. V lost 3 bases to trimming and J lost 8 bases; unmatched junction nucleotides: 11. Germline V gives CDR1 SQVTM, CDR2 ANQGSEA. The CDR3 loop reads CSVDPDRGFRGYTF. CDR3 coding DNA: TGCAGCGTTGACCCAGACAGGGGTTTTCGCGGCTACACCTTC.

The chain links TRBV19 to TRBJ2-1; no clear D gene. The CDR3 extends over 15 amino acids. V was trimmed by 7 bases and J by 5 bases, leaving 18 bases between them. Germline V gene sequence: CDR1 LNHDA, CDR2 SQIVND (reference sequence). In DNA form, the CDR3 reads TGTGCCAGTACCGGAACCGGGTCCTACCACAATGAGCAGTTCTTC. This translates into CASTGTGSYHNEQFF.

V gene TRBV4-2 combines with J gene TRBJ2-7; 9 nucleotides align to TRBD2. This CDR3 has 16 residues. The V gene's germline CDR1 is LGHNA and CDR2 YNFKEQ. The V gene end was trimmed by 0 bases and the J gene end by 3 bases; junction bases not matched to a gene: 6. CDR3 nucleotide sequence: TGTGCCAGCAGCCAAGATCTGGGGCGGGGGGGCTACGAGCAGTACTTC. This encodes CASSQDLGRGGYEQYF.

The chain links TRBV6-5 to TRBJ1-2; TRBD1 matches at 9 bases. The CDR3 runs 15 residues. The trim removed 6 bases at V and 4 bases at J, leaving 9 bases unmatched. The germline V gene has CDR1 MNHEY and CDR2 SVGAGI. The CDR3 DNA reads as TGTGCCAGCAGGGAGGGACAGGGATTAACCTATGGCTACACCTTC. Its translation is CASREGQGLTYGYTF.

The chain uses TRBV12-5 and TRBJ1-5, with no clear D. Trimming stripped 6 bases from V and 3 bases from J, with 15 bases between. The CDR3 totals 15 residues. CDR1 is LGHNT, CDR2 FRNRAP, per germline. The CDR3 spells CASGRGDSPNQPQHF. CDR3 nucleotides: TGTGCTAGTGGACGCGGAGACTCCCCCAATCAGCCCCAGCATTTT.

This chain connects TRBV9 to TRBJ1-1; 8 nucleotides align to TRBD1. The V segment lost 3 bases and the J segment 7 bases; nucleotides outside the gene matches: 5. Germline V CDR1 and CDR2: SGDLS, YYNGEE. The CDR3 extends over 13 amino acids. CDR3 sequence: CASSGTGPYEAFF. CDR3 DNA: TGTGCCAGCAGCGGGACAGGGCCCTATGAAGCTTTCTTT. Filled out from reference TRBV9 and TRBJ1-1, the complete variable domain reads DSGVTQTPKHLITATGQRVTLRCSPRSGDLSVYWYQQSLDQGLQFLIQYYNGEERAKGNILERFSAQQFPDLHSELNLSSLELGDSALYFCASSGTGPYEAFFGQGTRLTVV.

This clone was counted a single time. The rearrangement uses TRBV19 and TRBJ2-2; the D is unclear. Trimming removed 7 bases from V and 4 bases from J, with 13 bases in between. The CDR3 is 14 amino acids. The V gene's germline CDR1 is LNHDA and CDR2 SQIVND (reference sequence). The CDR3 bases are TGTGCCAGTACCACGGTAGTTGGCACCGGGGAGCTGTTTTTT. Protein product: CASTTVVGTGELFF.

The V gene is TRBV7-9, the J gene TRBJ1-6, with 8 bases lining up with TRBD1. Germline CDR1 and CDR2: SEHNR and FQNEAQ (reference sequence). V shed 4 bases and J 0 bases; nucleotides not matched to a gene: 5. The CDR3 totals 17 residues. This CDR3 reads CASSSGTGVSYNSPLHF. As DNA, the CDR3 is TGTGCCAGCAGCTCTGGGACAGGAGTCTCCTATAATTCACCCCTCCACTTT.

V is TRBV4-3 and J is TRBJ1-2; tentative D call: TRBD1 (6 bases). CDR1 is LGHNA and CDR2 is YSLEER in the germline V gene. CDR3 size: 14 residues. V was clipped by 2 bases and J by 6 bases, with 13 bases between them. The CDR3 spells CASSQWAGANGYTF. CDR3 DNA: TGCGCCAGCAGCCAATGGGCAGGGGCAAATGGCTACACCTTC.

This clone was picked up one time. The chain is built from TRBV5-4 and TRBJ1-1; D unresolved. Trimming shortened V by 5 bases and J by 3 bases, and 17 bases separated the two germline ends. The CDR3 has 15 residues. Per the germline V gene, CDR1 is SGHNT and CDR2 is YYREEE (reference sequence). CDR3 protein: CASSSKNGDYTEAFF. The CDR3 DNA reads as TGTGCCAGCAGTTCCAAAAACGGGGATTACACTGAAGCTTTCTTT.